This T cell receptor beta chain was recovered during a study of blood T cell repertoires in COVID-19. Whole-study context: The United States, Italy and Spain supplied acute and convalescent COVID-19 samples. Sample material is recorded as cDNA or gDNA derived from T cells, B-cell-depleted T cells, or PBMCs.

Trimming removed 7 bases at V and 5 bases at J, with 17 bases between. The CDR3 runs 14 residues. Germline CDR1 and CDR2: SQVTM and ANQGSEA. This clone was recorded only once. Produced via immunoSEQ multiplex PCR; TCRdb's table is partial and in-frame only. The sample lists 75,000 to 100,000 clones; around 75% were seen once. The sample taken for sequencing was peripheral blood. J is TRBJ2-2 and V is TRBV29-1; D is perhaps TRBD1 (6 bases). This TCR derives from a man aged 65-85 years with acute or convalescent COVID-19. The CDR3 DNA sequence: TGCAGCGGAGATTCGGACAGTGGTACCGGGGAGCTGTTTTTT. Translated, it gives CSGDSDSGTGELFF.